This T cell receptor beta chain is drawn from a study of CXCR3-negative and CXCR3-positive naive CD8 T cells. Study-wide results and limits: Memory CD8+ cells showed much lower diversity, while both naive subsets displayed comparably high diversity. TRB CDR3s were more hydrophobic in CXCR3-positive than in CXCR3-negative naive cells. CXCR3 expression partially decreased after cryopreservation; most assays used fresh PBMCs.

This CDR3 region has 11 residues. As for this clonotype: The antigen remains undetermined.

Via 5' RACE with UMI labels, TRB cDNA libraries were prepared. TCRdb re-analyzed the 5' RACE reads; it lists each CDR3 protein once, without DNA. This repertoire includes tens of thousands of distinct CDR3 sequences. The material sequenced was naive CXCR3+ CD8+ T cells from blood. Documented subset: CD45RO-CCR7+CD27+CD95- naive CD8+ T cells expressing CXCR3 (TNR3+). The chain joins TRBV12-3 or TRBV12-4 to TRBJ1-1. The origin of this receptor is a human donor in good health. Some clones in this sample may be carry-over from other donors' samples. The CDR3 sequence is CASSPDTEAFF.